This TCR beta chain stems from a study of T cell responses to AZD1222 COVID-19 vaccine. Findings and caveats of the study: Regions 160-218 and 743-854 dominated among vaccine-associated CD4 TCRs spanning spike.

Germline V lookup: CDR1 MGHRA, CDR2 YSYEKL. Trimming left V 8 bases short and J 0 bases short, with 17 bases between. The length of the CDR3 is 15 residues. Produced via immunoSEQ multiplex PCR; TCRdb's table is partial and in-frame only. Of roughly 160,000 clones listed, under 95% are singletons. For this clone: What it recognizes is unknown.

The V and J genes are TRBV4-1 and TRBJ2-7, with D hard to call. The source is an adult in good health. The specimen was peripheral blood, collected on day 0 of MenACWY control vaccination. In DNA form, the CDR3 reads TGCGCCAGCGGGGTAGGGTTAGGGAACTCCTACGAGCAGTACTTC. It codes for CASGVGLGNSYEQYF.